What follows are 25 T cell receptor beta chains derived from one specimen sequenced in a study of cytomegalovirus exposure and HLA in healthy donors. Use of 60 Vbeta and 13 Jbeta primers characterized the PCR. Assay used: immunoSEQ multiplex PCR; TCRdb lists only in-frame clones, some missing. The sample shows over 95,000 clones, about 70% of them seen only once. The sequencing sample was made of PBMCs. Every receptor here comes from a woman in her thirties or forties in good health and CMV-seropositive.

This chain uses TRBV18 with TRBJ2-1, with D possibly TRBD2 on 5 matching bases. Germline V gives CDR1 KGHSH, CDR2 LQKENI. The CDR3 contains 16 residues. The germline V and J ends were trimmed by 5 bases and 8 bases, with 22 bases remaining between them. The DNA of the CDR3 is TGTGCCAGCTCAGATATTGGAGGAAGGGAAACGTATGAGCAGTTCTTC. As protein: CASSDIGGRETYEQFF.

The rearrangement joins TRBV7-2 to TRBJ1-1; maybe TRBD1 (5 bases). V was clipped by 5 bases and J by 7 bases, with 11 bases between them. Germline V gives CDR1 SGHTA, CDR2 FQGNSA. The CDR3 loop spans 12 amino acids. The CDR3 region has the DNA TGTGCCAGCAGCCCGATGACAGTTGAAGCTTTCTTT. Translated: CASSPMTVEAFF. Full variable domain (rest looked up from reference TRBV7-2 and TRBJ1-1): GAGVSQSPSNKVTEKGKDVELRCDPISGHTALYWYRQSLGQGLEFLIYFQGNSAPDKSGLPSDRFSAERTGGSVSTLTIQRTQQEDSAVYLCASSPMTVEAFFGQGTRLTVV.

The chain couples TRBV30 to TRBJ1-2; D might be TRBD1 (5 bases). The V and J ends lost 3 bases and 4 bases respectively, with 15 bases between them. Germline V lookup: CDR1 GTSNPN, CDR2 SVGIG (reference sequence). This CDR3 spans 14 amino acids. In DNA form, the CDR3 reads TGTGCCTGGAGGAATCAGGGATCCCCCTATGGCTACACCTTC. This codes for CAWRNQGSPYGYTF.

V gene TRBV4-2 combines with J gene TRBJ2-2, with 9 bases that match TRBD2. The CDR3 is 16 residues long. The germline V gene has CDR1 LGHNA and CDR2 YNFKEQ. V shed 0 bases, J shed 7 bases, and the junction held 6 bases outside the gene matches. CDR3 amino acids: CASSQETGTSSGELFF. For the CDR3, the DNA is TGTGCCAGCAGCCAAGAAACTGGGACTAGCAGCGGGGAGCTGTTTTTT.

The chain couples TRBV6-1 to TRBJ1-3; D unclear. This CDR3 spans 17 amino acids. Germline values: CDR1 MNHNS, CDR2 SASEGT. The V and J ends lost 4 bases and 0 bases respectively, with 16 bases between them. CDR3 nucleotides: TGTGCCAGCAGTGGCTACCTAGCGGGCCTCTCTGGAAACACCATATATTTT. Amino acid sequence: CASSGYLAGLSGNTIYF.

V gene TRBV5-1 combines with J gene TRBJ2-7; a possible D gene is TRBD2 (5 bases). V lost 4 bases and J 0 bases, leaving 8 bases between the germline ends. From germline, CDR1 is SGHRS and CDR2 YFSETQ. The CDR3 is 13 residues long. CDR3 coding DNA: TGCGCCAGCAGCGACGGGGTCTCCTACGAGCAGTACTTC. It codes for CASSDGVSYEQYF.

The chain couples TRBV30 to TRBJ1-5; possible D gene TRBD1, 6 bases. Germline loops: CDR1 GTSNPN, CDR2 SVGIG (reference sequence). Trimming took 2 bases from V and 3 from J, leaving 8 bases between them. CDR3 size: 13 residues. CDR3 protein: CAWSTGINQPQHF. In nucleotides, the CDR3 is TGTGCCTGGAGTACAGGGATCAATCAGCCCCAGCATTTT. Supplemented by reference TRBV30 and TRBJ1-5, the full variable domain reads SQTIHQWPATLVQPVGSPLSLECTVEGTSNPNLYWYRQAAGRGLQLLFYSVGIGQISSEVPQNLSASRPQDRQFILSSKKLLLSDSGFYLCAWSTGINQPQHFGDGTRLSIL.

V usage is TRBV5-1 and J usage is TRBJ2-3; TRBD2 matches 9 bases. Germline CDR1 and CDR2: SGHRS and YFSETQ. The length of the CDR3 is 17 residues. With 0 bases clipped from V and 7 bases from J, the junction kept 12 bases outside the gene matches. CDR3 sequence reads: CASSLDGPLAGSNTQYF. CDR3 in DNA: TGCGCCAGCAGCTTGGACGGGCCACTAGCGGGTTCTAATACGCAGTATTTT. The variable domain in full, completed from reference TRBV5-1 and TRBJ2-3, reads KAGVTQTPRYLIKTRGQQVTLSCSPISGHRSVSWYQQTPGQGLQFLFEYFSETQRNKGNFPGRFSGRQFSNSRSEMNVSTLELGDSALYLCASSLDGPLAGSNTQYFGPGTRLTVL.

V and J are TRBV28 and TRBJ2-7; perhaps TRBD2 as D (5 bases). Germline V lookup: CDR1 MDHEN, CDR2 SYDVKM. This CDR3 has 12 amino acids. The V end was cut by 7 bases, the J end by 1 base, with 8 bases between. CDR3 residues: CASNSGSYEQYF. In nucleotides, the CDR3 is TGTGCCAGCAATTCGGGGTCCTACGAGCAGTACTTC.

This chain joins TRBV5-1 and TRBJ2-1; 9 nucleotides match TRBD2. Germline CDR1 and CDR2: SGHRS and YFSETQ. Trimming took 3 bases from V and 4 from J; bases not matched to a gene: 2. The CDR3 is made up of 14 amino acids. Written as DNA, the CDR3 is TGCGCCAGCAGCTCCGGACTAGCGTACAATGAGCAGTTCTTC. This translates into CASSSGLAYNEQFF. Using reference TRBV5-1 and TRBJ2-1 for the parts outside the CDR3, the full variable domain is KAGVTQTPRYLIKTRGQQVTLSCSPISGHRSVSWYQQTPGQGLQFLFEYFSETQRNKGNFPGRFSGRQFSNSRSEMNVSTLELGDSALYLCASSSGLAYNEQFFGPGTRLTVL.

This chain uses TRBV11-2 with TRBJ1-1; 9 positions match TRBD1. Losses at the gene ends were 5 bases for V and 2 bases for J; bases not matched to a gene: 9. This CDR3 is 16 amino acids long. Looked up from germline, CDR1 is SGHAT and CDR2 is FQNNGV. CDR3 nucleotide sequence: TGTGCCAGCAGCCTCATGGTGGGACAGGGAAACACTGAAGCTTTCTTT. Translated: CASSLMVGQGNTEAFF. Complete variable domain (other parts from reference TRBV11-2 and TRBJ1-1): EAGVAQSPRYKIIEKRQSVAFWCNPISGHATLYWYQQILGQGPKLLIQFQNNGVVDDSQLPKDRFSAERLKGVDSTLKIQPAKLEDSAVYLCASSLMVGQGNTEAFFGQGTRLTVV.

The V gene is TRBV25-1, the J gene TRBJ2-7; a possible D gene is TRBD1 (6 bases). Germline V gene data show CDR1 as MGHDK and CDR2 as SYGVNS. Trimming removed 4 bases at V and 0 bases at J, with 13 bases between. The length of the CDR3 is 15 residues. The CDR3 loop is CASSGGQGGSYEQYF. DNA of the CDR3: TGTGCCAGCAGTGGGGGACAAGGGGGCTCCTACGAGCAGTACTTC.

This clone was recorded once. This chain uses TRBV7-9 with TRBJ2-7; tentatively, D is TRBD1 (9 bases). The CDR3 totals 14 residues. Germline V gives CDR1 SEHNR, CDR2 FQNEAQ (reference sequence). The ends were cut back, 6 bases at V and 7 bases at J, with 19 bases in the middle. In nucleotides, the CDR3 is TGTGCCAGCAGGACAAGCGGGGGACAGGGAGAGCAGTACTTC. It translates to CASRTSGGQGEQYF.

This chain uses TRBV5-1 with TRBJ2-1, with 9 bases matching TRBD2. V gave up 0 bases and J gave up 1 base; unmatched junction bases: 2. Germline lookup yields CDR1 SGHRS and CDR2 YFSETQ. The CDR3 is 16 amino acids. CDR3 sequence reads: CASSLAGLASYNEQFF. The CDR3 coding sequence is TGCGCCAGCAGCTTGGCGGGACTAGCTTCCTACAATGAGCAGTTCTTC.

This chain uses TRBV15 with TRBJ1-5; D uncertain. The V gene's germline CDR1 is LNHNV and CDR2 YYDKDF (reference sequence). V lost 2 bases and J lost 2, with 10 bases in between. The CDR3 length is 15 residues. CDR3 residues: CATSRPGSGNQPQHF. As DNA, the CDR3 is TGTGCCACCAGCAGACCAGGTTCCGGCAATCAGCCCCAGCATTTT.

The CDR3 here is CASSVAVAGTAWNEQFF. CDR3 bases: TGTGCCAGCAGCGTAGCCGTTGCGGGTACGGCTTGGAATGAGCAGTTCTTC. The chain uses TRBV9 and TRBJ2-1; tentative D call: TRBD2 (5 bases). This CDR3 spans 17 amino acids. The V end was cut by 0 bases, the J end by 7 bases, with 20 bases between. The germline CDR1 and CDR2 sequences are SGDLS and YYNGEE.

The chain employs TRBV10-3 and TRBJ1-5; D may be TRBD1 (5 bases). The germline V gene encodes CDR1 ENHRY and CDR2 SYGVKD. This CDR3 region has 15 residues. Between the trimmed V and J ends, which lost 1 base and 2 bases, there was a span of 9 bases. This CDR3 reads CAISEYQGGNQPQHF. The CDR3 region has the DNA TGTGCCATCAGTGAGTACCAGGGCGGCAATCAGCCCCAGCATTTT.

With respect to this clone: Other DNA sequences in this sample translate to the same CDR3. The chain combines TRBV7-8 with TRBJ1-2, with 10 bases matching TRBD1. V lost 4 bases and J lost 5; bases outside the gene matches: 7. CDR1 and CDR2 (germline): SGHVS, FQNEAQ. The CDR3 has 15 amino acids. This CDR3 reads CASSSQGQGTYGYTF. As DNA, the CDR3 is TGTGCCAGCAGCTCACAGGGACAGGGGACTTATGGCTACACCTTC.

This clone is a singleton in its sample. The V gene is TRBV14, the J gene TRBJ1-6; TRBD1 might be the D (5 bases). The CDR3 has 16 residues. The V end was cut by 1 base, the J end by 7 bases, with 14 bases between. Germline-derived CDR1 and CDR2 are SGHDN and FVKESK. Written as DNA, the CDR3 is TGTGCCAGCAGCCAAGCCCGACGCAGGGAAAATTCACCCCTCCACTTT. Amino acid sequence: CASSQARRRENSPLHF.

V is TRBV7-9 and J is TRBJ1-3; 7 positions agree with TRBD1. This CDR3 has 14 amino acids. V shed 5 bases, J shed 2 bases, and the junction held 3 bases outside the gene matches. Germline CDR1 SEHNR, CDR2 FQNEAQ (reference sequence). CDR3: CASSRQGAGNTIYF. CDR3 sequence (DNA): TGTGCCAGCAGCCGCCAGGGGGCTGGAAACACCATATATTTT.

V is TRBV29-1 and J is TRBJ1-4; 7 bases agree with TRBD1. V was pared by 7 bases and J by 8 bases, with 10 bases of the junction left unmatched. Germline CDR1 and CDR2: SQVTM and ANQGSEA. The CDR3 has 13 amino acids. The CDR3 region has the DNA TGCAGCGCCGTAGACAGGGTTGGCGAAAAACTGTTTTTT. Protein product: CSAVDRVGEKLFF.

This chain uses TRBV2 with TRBJ1-1; the D is unclear. The CDR3 is made up of 11 amino acids. The germline CDR1 and CDR2 sequences are SNHLY and FYNNEI. Deletions cut 8 bases from V and 10 bases from J, with 14 bases between. The CDR3 DNA sequence: TGTGCCAGCCGGCGCGAGGGAACAGCTTTCTTT. As protein: CASRREGTAFF.

The gene calls are TRBV10-2 and TRBJ1-4; D is uncertain. Trimming pared 6 bases from V and 5 bases from J, leaving 16 bases between. The CDR3 is 15 residues long. Per the germline V gene, CDR1 is WSHSY and CDR2 is SAAADI. The CDR3 loop reads CASSPTRTWNEKLFF. The CDR3 nucleotides read TGCGCCAGCAGCCCCACCCGGACTTGGAATGAAAAACTGTTTTTT.

The genes are TRBV30 and TRBJ2-3; 7 nucleotides line up with TRBD1. V shed 2 bases, J shed 8 bases, and the junction held 7 bases outside the gene matches. This CDR3 region has 13 residues. Per germline, CDR1 GTSNPN and CDR2 SVGIG (reference sequence). The CDR3 reads CAWSMGQTGTQYF. The CDR3 DNA follows: TGTGCCTGGAGTATGGGACAGACGGGTACGCAGTATTTT.

The chain is built from TRBV2 and TRBJ2-1; D may be TRBD2 (5 bases). The CDR3 is 14 amino acids. The V end was cut by 8 bases, the J end by 0 bases, with 11 bases between. The germline V gene encodes CDR1 SNHLY and CDR2 FYNNEI. The CDR3 protein is CASRGLSSYNEQFF. The CDR3 region has the DNA TGTGCCAGCCGAGGACTCAGCTCCTACAATGAGCAGTTCTTC.